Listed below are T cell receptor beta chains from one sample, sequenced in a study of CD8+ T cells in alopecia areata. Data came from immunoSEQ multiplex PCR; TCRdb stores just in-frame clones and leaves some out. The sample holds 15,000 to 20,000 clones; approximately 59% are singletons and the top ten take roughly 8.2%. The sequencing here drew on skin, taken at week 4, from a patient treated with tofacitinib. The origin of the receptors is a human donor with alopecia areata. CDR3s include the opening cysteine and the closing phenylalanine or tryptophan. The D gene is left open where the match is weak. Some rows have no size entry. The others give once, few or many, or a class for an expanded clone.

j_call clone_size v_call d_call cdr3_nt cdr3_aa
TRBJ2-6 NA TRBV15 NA TGTGCCACCAGCGCGCAGGGTAAGCGGTCTGGGGCCAACGTCCTGACTTTC CATSAQGKRSGANVLTF
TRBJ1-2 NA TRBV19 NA TGTGCCAGTAGTTCCCGGACAGACAATGGCTACACCTTC CASSSRTDNGYTF
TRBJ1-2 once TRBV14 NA TGTGCCAGCAGCCAAGAGTGGGGGGTCGGCTATGGCTACACCTTC CASSQEWGVGYGYTF
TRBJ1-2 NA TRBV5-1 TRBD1 TGCGCCAGCAGCCGACGGGACAGGGGAAGAGTTAGTTATGGCTACACCTTC CASSRRDRGRVSYGYTF
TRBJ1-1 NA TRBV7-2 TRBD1 TGTGCCAGCAGCGCCGGGACAGGGATGAACACTGAAGCTTTCTTT CASSAGTGMNTEAFF
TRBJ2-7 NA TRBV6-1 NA TGTGCCAGCAGGGGAGGACAGGCCCAGCAGTACTTC CASRGGQAQQYF
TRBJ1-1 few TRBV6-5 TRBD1 TGTGCCACCCGATCCGGGACAGGGTTAACTGAAGCTTTCTTT CATRSGTGLTEAFF
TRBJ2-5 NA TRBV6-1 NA TGTGCCAGCACCTTATGGTGGGGTTTCCAAGAGACCCAGTACTTC CASTLWWGFQETQYF
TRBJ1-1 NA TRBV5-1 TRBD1 TGCGCCAGCAGCTATCCGGGACAGGTGAACACTGAAGCTTTCTTT CASSYPGQVNTEAFF
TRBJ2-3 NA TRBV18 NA TGTGCCAGCTCACCTGAGGAGGCGGGTATGGGCACAGATACGCAGTATTTT CASSPEEAGMGTDTQYF
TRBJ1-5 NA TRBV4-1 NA TGCGCCAGCAGCCAAAGCGTCAGGCTAAGCAATCAGCCCCAGCATTTT CASSQSVRLSNQPQHF
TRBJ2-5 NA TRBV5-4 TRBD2 TGTGCCAGCAGCTTCAAGCGGGGGTATCAAGAGACCCAGTACTTC CASSFKRGYQETQYF
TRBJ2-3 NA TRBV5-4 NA TGTGCCAGCAGCTCACGGGTCGACATCACAGATACGCAGTATTTT CASSSRVDITDTQYF
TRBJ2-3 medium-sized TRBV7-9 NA TGTGCCAGCAGCTCAGCTGGCCCTAGGACAGATACGCAGTATTTT CASSSAGPRTDTQYF
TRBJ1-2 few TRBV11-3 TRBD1 TGTGCCAGCAGACTTACAGGGGGCGGTGGCTACACCTTC CASRLTGGGGYTF
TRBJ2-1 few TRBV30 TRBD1 TGTGCCTGGAGCGCCGGGACAGGGTGGGGGGAGCAGTTCTTC CAWSAGTGWGEQFF
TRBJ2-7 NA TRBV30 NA TGTGCCTGGAGTGGGGGGAGGGGGGGCCACGAGCAGTACTTC CAWSGGRGGHEQYF
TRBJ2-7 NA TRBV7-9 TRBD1 TGTGCCAGCAGAAACGGACAGGACCCAACCTACGAGCAGTACTTC CASRNGQDPTYEQYF
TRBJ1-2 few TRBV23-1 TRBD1 TGCGCCAGCAGTCTTAAAGGGACAGGGAGGGACTATGGCTACACCTTC CASSLKGTGRDYGYTF
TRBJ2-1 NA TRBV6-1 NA TGTGCCAGCAGTGAAGGACAGTCCTACAATGAGCAGTTCTTC CASSEGQSYNEQFF
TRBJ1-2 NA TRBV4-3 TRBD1 TGCGCCAGCAGCCAAGAGACAGGGGTCATAAGGGACTATGGCTACACCTTC CASSQETGVIRDYGYTF
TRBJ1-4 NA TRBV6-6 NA TGTGCCAGCAGCACCGGAGGGGCAACTAATGAAAAACTGTTTTTT CASSTGGATNEKLFF
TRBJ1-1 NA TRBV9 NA TGTGCCAGCAGCGTAGACGGGGGCAGACGATTGAACACTGAAGCTTTCTTT CASSVDGGRRLNTEAFF
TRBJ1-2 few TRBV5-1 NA TGCGCCAGCAGCTCTGGGACGGTCGGCTACACCTTC CASSSGTVGYTF
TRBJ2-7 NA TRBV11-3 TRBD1 TGTGCCAGCAGCCAGGACAGGGGGTCCTACGAGCAGTACTTC CASSQDRGSYEQYF
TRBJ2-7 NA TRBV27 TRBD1 TGTGCCAGCAGTTTCCGACAGGGGACCAACGAGCAGTACTTC CASSFRQGTNEQYF
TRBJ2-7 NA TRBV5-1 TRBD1 TGCGCCAGCAGTCCGAGTCAGGGGGCCACCGGGGGCGAGCAGTACTTC CASSPSQGATGGEQYF
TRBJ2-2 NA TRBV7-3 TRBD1 TGTGCCAGCAGCCCAGAGACCGGGACAGGGTTCACCGGGGAGCTGTTTTTT CASSPETGTGFTGELFF
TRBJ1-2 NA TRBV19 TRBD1 TGTGCCAGTACGAGGCAGGGGGATGGCTACACCTTC CASTRQGDGYTF
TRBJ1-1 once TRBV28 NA TGTGCCAGCAGTTCCCCATGGGCAGGGAAGACTGAAGCTTTCTTT CASSSPWAGKTEAFF
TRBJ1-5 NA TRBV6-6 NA TGTGCCAGCAGTCCCGGACAGCCGGATCAGCCCCAGCATTTT CASSPGQPDQPQHF
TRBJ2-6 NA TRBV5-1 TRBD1 TGCGCCAGCAGCAGGGACAGCTCTGGGGCCAACGTCCTGACTTTC CASSRDSSGANVLTF
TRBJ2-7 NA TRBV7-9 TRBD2 TGTGCCAGCAGCCCGAGGACTAGCGGAAATCCCCGCCTGATATACGAGCAGTACTTC CASSPRTSGNPRLIYEQYF
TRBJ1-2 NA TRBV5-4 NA TGTGCCAGCAGCTTGGCTATCCTGGGGGCTGACTATGGCTACACCTTC CASSLAILGADYGYTF
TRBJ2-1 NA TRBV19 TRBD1 TGTGCCAGTAGTACCAGACCCTTTGCTCACGGACAGGGGGCGGGGGAGCAGTTCTTC CASSTRPFAHGQGAGEQFF
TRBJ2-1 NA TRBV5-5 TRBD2 TGTGCCAGCAGCTTGCAAAAGCCTAGCGGGCTTAATGAGCAGTTCTTC CASSLQKPSGLNEQFF
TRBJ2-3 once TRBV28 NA TGTGCCAGCAGTTTAGGTCTGACCCGGTCGGCAGATACGCAGTATTTT CASSLGLTRSADTQYF
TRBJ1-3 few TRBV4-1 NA TGCGCCAGCAGCCAAGTTCTCAGGGGAAGCTCTGGAAACACCATATATTTT CASSQVLRGSSGNTIYF
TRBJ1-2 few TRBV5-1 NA TGCGCCAGCAGCCAAACCGGGGCCCGGGCTAACACCTTC CASSQTGARANTF
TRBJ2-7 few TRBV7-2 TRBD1 TGTGCCAGCAGCAAACGGGACAGCTCCTACGAGCAGTACTTC CASSKRDSSYEQYF
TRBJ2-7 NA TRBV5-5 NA TGTGCCAGCACCCCTGGGGGGTCCTACGAGCAGTACTTC CASTPGGSYEQYF
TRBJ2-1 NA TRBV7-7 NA TGTGCTAGCAGCTTAGAACCTCTCTCCTACAATGAGCAGTTCTTC CASSLEPLSYNEQFF
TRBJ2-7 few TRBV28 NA TGTGCCAGCAGCTCACTGCGAGGGACAAGAGCCTACGAGCAGTACTTC CASSSLRGTRAYEQYF
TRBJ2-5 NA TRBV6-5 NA TGTGCCAGCAGTTACTCTTACTGGGCAGGGGAGACCCAGTACTTC CASSYSYWAGETQYF
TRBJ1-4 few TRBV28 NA TGTGCCACCAACACCCGAGGACAGCTGGGGGAAAAACTGTTTTTT CATNTRGQLGEKLFF
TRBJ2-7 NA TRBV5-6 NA TGTGCCAGCAGCCCGAACCCAGGGATAAGTTACGAGCAGTACTTC CASSPNPGISYEQYF
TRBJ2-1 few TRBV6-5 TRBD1 TGTGCCAGCAGTTACTCGAATTATGGACAGGGGGAGCAGTTCTTC CASSYSNYGQGEQFF
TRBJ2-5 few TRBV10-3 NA TGTGCCATCAGTGAAGGAGGGGTGTTAGAGACCCAGTACTTC CAISEGGVLETQYF
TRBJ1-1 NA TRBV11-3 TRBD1 TGTGCCAGCAGCTTCGGGACAGGGGGCGCGTACACTGAAGCTTTCTTT CASSFGTGGAYTEAFF
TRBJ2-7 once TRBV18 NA TGTGCCAGCTCACCAGAAACAGATTACTACGAGCAGTACTTC CASSPETDYYEQYF
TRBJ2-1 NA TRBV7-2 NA TGTGCCAGCAGCTTAGGTGGGAAATCCTACAATGAGCAGTTCTTC CASSLGGKSYNEQFF
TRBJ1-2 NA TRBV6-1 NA TGTGCCAGCGGGCCGCAGGGTCCTCTCGAAGGTGGCTACACCTTC CASGPQGPLEGGYTF
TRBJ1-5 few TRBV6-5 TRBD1 TGTGCCAGCAGTTACCGAGGACAGGGGCAGCCCCAGCATTTT CASSYRGQGQPQHF
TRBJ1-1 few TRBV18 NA TGTGCCAGCTCACCACAGGGGAAAACTGAAGCTTTCTTT CASSPQGKTEAFF